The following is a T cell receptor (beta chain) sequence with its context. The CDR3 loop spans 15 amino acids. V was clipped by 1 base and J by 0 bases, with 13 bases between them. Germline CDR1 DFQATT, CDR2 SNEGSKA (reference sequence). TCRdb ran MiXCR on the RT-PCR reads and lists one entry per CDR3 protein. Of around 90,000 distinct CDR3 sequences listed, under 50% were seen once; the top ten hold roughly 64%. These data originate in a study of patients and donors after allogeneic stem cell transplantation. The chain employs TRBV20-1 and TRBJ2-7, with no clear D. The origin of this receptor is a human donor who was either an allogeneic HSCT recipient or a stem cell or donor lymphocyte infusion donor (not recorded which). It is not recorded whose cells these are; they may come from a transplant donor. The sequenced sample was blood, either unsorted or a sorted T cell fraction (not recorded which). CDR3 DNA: TGCAGTGCTAGAGTGTACGGGCTGCCCTCCTACGAGCAGTACTTC. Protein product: CSARVYGLPSYEQYF.